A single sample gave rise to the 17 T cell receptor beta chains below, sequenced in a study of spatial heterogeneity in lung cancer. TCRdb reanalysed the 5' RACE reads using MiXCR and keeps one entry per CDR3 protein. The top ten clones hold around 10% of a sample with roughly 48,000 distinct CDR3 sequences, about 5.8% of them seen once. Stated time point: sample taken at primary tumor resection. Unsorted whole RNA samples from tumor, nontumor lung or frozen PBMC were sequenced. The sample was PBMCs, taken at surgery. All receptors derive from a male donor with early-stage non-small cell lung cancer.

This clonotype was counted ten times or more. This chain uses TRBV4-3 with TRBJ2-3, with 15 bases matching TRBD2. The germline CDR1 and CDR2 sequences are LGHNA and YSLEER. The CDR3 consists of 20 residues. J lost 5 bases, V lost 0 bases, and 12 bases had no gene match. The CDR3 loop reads CASSQEGLAGGPGVGDTQYF. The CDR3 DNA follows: TGCGCCAGCAGCCAAGAGGGACTAGCGGGGGGTCCGGGAGTTGGAGATACGCAGTATTTT.

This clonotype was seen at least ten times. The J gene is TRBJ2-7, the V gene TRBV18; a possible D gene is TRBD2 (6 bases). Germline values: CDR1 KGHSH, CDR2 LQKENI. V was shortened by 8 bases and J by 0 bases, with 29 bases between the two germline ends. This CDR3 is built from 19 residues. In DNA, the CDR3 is TGTGCCAGCACGAAACAAGCCCCAAGCGGGTGGAGCGACTCCTACGAGCAGTACTTC. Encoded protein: CASTKQAPSGWSDSYEQYF. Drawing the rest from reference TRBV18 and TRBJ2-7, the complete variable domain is NAGVMQNPRHLVRRRGQEARLRCSPMKGHSHVYWYRQLPEEGLKFMVYLQKENIIDESGMPKERFSAEFPKEGPSILRIQQVVRGDSAAYFCASTKQAPSGWSDSYEQYFGPGTRLTVT.

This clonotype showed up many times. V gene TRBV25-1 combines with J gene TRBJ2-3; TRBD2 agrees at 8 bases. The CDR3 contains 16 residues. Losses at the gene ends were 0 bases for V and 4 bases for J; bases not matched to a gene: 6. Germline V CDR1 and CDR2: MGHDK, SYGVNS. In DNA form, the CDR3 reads TGTGCCAGCAGTGAATATCGTGGCGGGAGGTCAGATACGCAGTATTTT. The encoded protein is CASSEYRGGRSDTQYF.

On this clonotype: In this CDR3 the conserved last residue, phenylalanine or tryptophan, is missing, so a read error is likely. In DNA, the CDR3 is TGTGCCAGCAGTGCGCCCATGTACAATGAGCAGTTCTCC. Translating it yields CASSAPMYNEQFS. The rearrangement joins TRBV28 to TRBJ2-1; D gene uncertain. V was pared by 5 bases and J by 4 bases, with 9 bases between. This CDR3 is built from 13 residues. Looked up from germline, CDR1 is MDHEN and CDR2 is SYDVKM.

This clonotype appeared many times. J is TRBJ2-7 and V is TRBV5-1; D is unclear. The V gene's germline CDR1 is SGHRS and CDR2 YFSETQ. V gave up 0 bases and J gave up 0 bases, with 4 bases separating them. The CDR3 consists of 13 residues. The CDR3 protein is CASSLVGSYEQYF. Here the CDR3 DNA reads TGCGCCAGCAGCTTGGTCGGCTCCTACGAGCAGTACTTC.

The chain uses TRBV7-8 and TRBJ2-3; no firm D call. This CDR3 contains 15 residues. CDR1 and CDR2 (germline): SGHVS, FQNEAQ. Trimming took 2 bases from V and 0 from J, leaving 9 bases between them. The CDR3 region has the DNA TGTGCCAGCAGCTTACACCTCCTCAGCACAGATACGCAGTATTTT. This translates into CASSLHLLSTDTQYF. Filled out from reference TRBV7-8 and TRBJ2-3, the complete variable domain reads GAGVSQSPRYKVAKRGQDVALRCDPISGHVSLFWYQQALGQGPEFLTYFQNEAQLDKSGLPSDRFFAERPEGSVSTLKIQRTQQEDSAVYLCASSLHLLSTDTQYFGPGTRLTVL.

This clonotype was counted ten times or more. DNA of the CDR3: TGTGCCAGTACCCCATCTAGCGCCGGGGCGGGCGGGGAGCTGTTTTTT. It translates to CASTPSSAGAGGELFF. The J gene is TRBJ2-2, the V gene TRBV19, with D perhaps TRBD2 (6 bases). The CDR3 consists of 16 residues. The germline V gene encodes CDR1 LNHDA and CDR2 SQIVND (reference sequence). The V end lost 7 bases, the J end lost 7 bases, and 22 bases lay between the germline ends.

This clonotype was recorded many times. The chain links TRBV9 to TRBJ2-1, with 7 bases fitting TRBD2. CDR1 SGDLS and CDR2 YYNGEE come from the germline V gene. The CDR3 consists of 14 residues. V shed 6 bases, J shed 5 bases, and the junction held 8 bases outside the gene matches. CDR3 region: CASNMGLSHNEQFF. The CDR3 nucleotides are TGTGCCAGCAACATGGGACTATCCCACAATGAGCAGTTCTTC.

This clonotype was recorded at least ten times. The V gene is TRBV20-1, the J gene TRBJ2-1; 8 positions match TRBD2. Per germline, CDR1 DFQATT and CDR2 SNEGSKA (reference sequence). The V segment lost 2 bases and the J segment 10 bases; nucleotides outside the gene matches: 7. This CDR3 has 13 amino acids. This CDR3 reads CSARRLAPREQFF. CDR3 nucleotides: TGCAGTGCTAGAAGACTAGCGCCCCGGGAGCAGTTCTTC.

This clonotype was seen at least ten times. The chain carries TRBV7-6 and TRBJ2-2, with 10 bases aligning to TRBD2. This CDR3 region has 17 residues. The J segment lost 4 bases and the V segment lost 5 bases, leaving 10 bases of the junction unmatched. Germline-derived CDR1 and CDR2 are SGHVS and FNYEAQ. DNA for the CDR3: TGTGCCAGCAGCGCCACCGCTAGCGGGAGAACCACCGGGGAGCTGTTTTTT. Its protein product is CASSATASGRTTGELFF.

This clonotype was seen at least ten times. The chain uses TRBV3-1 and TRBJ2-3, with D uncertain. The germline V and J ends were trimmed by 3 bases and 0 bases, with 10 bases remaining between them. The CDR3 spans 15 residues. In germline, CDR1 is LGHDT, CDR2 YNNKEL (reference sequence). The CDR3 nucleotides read TGTGCCAGCAGCCAGATGGGTACTAGCACAGATACGCAGTATTTT. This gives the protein CASSQMGTSTDTQYF.

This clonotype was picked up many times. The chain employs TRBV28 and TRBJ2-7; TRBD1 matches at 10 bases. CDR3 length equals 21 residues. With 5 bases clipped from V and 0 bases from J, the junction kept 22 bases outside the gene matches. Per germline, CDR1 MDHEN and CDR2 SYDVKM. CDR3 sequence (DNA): TGTGCCAGCAGTCCCATACTTATTTCCGGGACAGGGGCCCACAGCTCCTACGAGCAGTACTTC. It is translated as CASSPILISGTGAHSSYEQYF. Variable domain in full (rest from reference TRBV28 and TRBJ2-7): DVKVTQSSRYLVKRTGEKVFLECVQDMDHENMFWYRQDPGLGLRLIYFSYDVKMKEKGDIPEGYSVSREKKERFSLILESASTNQTSMYLCASSPILISGTGAHSSYEQYFGPGTRLTVT.

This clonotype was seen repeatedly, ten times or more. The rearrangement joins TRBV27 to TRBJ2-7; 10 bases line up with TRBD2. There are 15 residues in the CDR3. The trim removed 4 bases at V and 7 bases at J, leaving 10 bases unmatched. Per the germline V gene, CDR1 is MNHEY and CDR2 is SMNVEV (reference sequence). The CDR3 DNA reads TGTGCCAGCAGTTCGTTAAGCGGGAGGGCTCGGGAGCAGTACTTC. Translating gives CASSSLSGRAREQYF.

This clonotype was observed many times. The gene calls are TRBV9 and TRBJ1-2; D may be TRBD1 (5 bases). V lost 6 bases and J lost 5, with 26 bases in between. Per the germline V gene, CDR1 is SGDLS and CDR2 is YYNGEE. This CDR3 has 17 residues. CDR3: CASTPGNGRANWYGYTF. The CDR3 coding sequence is TGTGCCAGCACCCCGGGAAATGGCAGGGCGAACTGGTATGGCTACACCTTC.

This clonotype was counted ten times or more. This CDR3 reads CSARDERGTPRETQYF. CDR3 in DNA: TGCAGTGCTAGAGATGAGCGGGGGACCCCCCGGGAGACCCAGTACTTC. The chain recombines TRBV20-1 with TRBJ2-5; TRBD2 matches 8 bases. Per the germline V gene, CDR1 is DFQATT and CDR2 is SNEGSKA (reference sequence). The V and J ends lost 0 bases and 5 bases, in that order; junction bases with no gene match: 11. CDR3 length equals 16 residues.

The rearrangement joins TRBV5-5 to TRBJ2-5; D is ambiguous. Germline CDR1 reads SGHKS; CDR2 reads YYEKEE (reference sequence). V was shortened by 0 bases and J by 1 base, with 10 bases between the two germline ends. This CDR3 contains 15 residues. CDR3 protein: CASSLDLGGQETQYF. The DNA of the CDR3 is TGTGCCAGCAGCTTGGATCTAGGCGGCCAAGAGACCCAGTACTTC.

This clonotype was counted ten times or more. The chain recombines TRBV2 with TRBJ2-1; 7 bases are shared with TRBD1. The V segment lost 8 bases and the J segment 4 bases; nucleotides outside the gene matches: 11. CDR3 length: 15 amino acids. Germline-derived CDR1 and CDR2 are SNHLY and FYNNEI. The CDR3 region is CASLLTGVYYNEQFF. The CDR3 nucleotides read TGTGCCAGCCTTCTCACAGGGGTCTATTACAATGAGCAGTTCTTC.